These T cell receptor beta chains were read from a single sample in a study of T cells after yellow fever vaccination. TCRdb reanalysed the 5' RACE reads using MiXCR and keeps one entry per CDR3 protein. The sample holds 300,000 to 400,000 distinct CDR3 sequences, about 8.3% seen once. The source was PBMCs, collected more than 35 days after the first yellow fever vaccination. The receptors derive from a man younger than 35 who received the YFV17D yellow fever vaccine. Each CDR3 is given with its conserved first and last residue. The order of the fields is J gene, clone size, V gene, D gene, CDR3 DNA, CDR3 protein. A D gene is named only where the DNA matches it firmly. A clone size is listed for some rows: how often the clone was seen (once, few, many), or a class if it is expanded.

J: TRBJ2-3; size: few; V: TRBV4-2; D: .; DNA: TGTGCCAGCAGCCAAGTTCGATTAGCGACAGATACGCAGTATTTT; CDR3: CASSQVRLATDTQYF
J: TRBJ1-4; size: .; V: TRBV5-1; D: .; DNA: TGCGCCAGCAAGTGGGGTCAGAATGAAAAACTGTTTTTT; CDR3: CASKWGQNEKLFF
J: TRBJ2-1; size: few; V: TRBV11-2; D: TRBD2; DNA: TGTGCCAGCACCCCTCCTACTAGCGGGGGGGAGAGCTCCTACAATGAGCAGTTCTTC; CDR3: CASTPPTSGGESSYNEQFF
J: TRBJ2-2; size: many; V: TRBV7-9; D: .; DNA: TGTGCCAGCTACAGAAACACCGGGGAGCTGTTTTTT; CDR3: CASYRNTGELFF
J: TRBJ2-5; size: .; V: TRBV5-1; D: TRBD2; DNA: TGCGCCAGCAGCTTCGGACTAGCGGGGGGGCTTGAGACCCAGTACTTC; CDR3: CASSFGLAGGLETQYF
J: TRBJ1-5; size: few; V: TRBV11-2; D: .; DNA: TGTGCCAGCAGCTTAGGTATACAGGGAAATCAGCCCCAGCATTTT; CDR3: CASSLGIQGNQPQHF
J: TRBJ2-1; size: .; V: TRBV6-6; D: .; DNA: TGTGCCAGCAGTTACGGGGTCAATGAGCAGTTCTTC; CDR3: CASSYGVNEQFF
J: TRBJ2-6; size: .; V: TRBV9; D: .; DNA: TGTGCCAGCAGCGACCCACACATTCCTACGGCCAACGTCCTGACTTTC; CDR3: CASSDPHIPTANVLTF
J: TRBJ2-1; size: few; V: TRBV7-2; D: .; DNA: TGTGCCAGCAGCTGGAGTGGTGGGGGGGCAATCTATGAGCAGTTCTTC; CDR3: CASSWSGGGAIYEQFF
J: TRBJ1-3; size: few; V: TRBV10-3; D: .; DNA: TGTGCCGCCCGGGGAGGGAACACCATATATTTT; CDR3: CAARGGNTIYF
J: TRBJ1-1; size: .; V: TRBV2; D: .; DNA: TGTGCCAGCAGTTCCGGGACCGCCCCGGACACTGAAGCTTTCTTT; CDR3: CASSSGTAPDTEAFF
J: TRBJ2-5; size: few; V: TRBV5-4; D: .; DNA: TGTGCCAGCAGCACCGAGGCGGCCGGGGAGACCCAGTACTTC; CDR3: CASSTEAAGETQYF
J: TRBJ2-7; size: few; V: TRBV12-3/TRBV12-4; D: .; DNA: TGTGCCAGCAGTTTTGGGGGGTCTGGATCGTCGACCTACGAGCAGTACTTC; CDR3: CASSFGGSGSSTYEQYF
J: TRBJ1-1; size: .; V: TRBV20-1; D: .; DNA: TGCAGTGCTAGAGGTTTCCCGGGACCGGGAATGAACACTGAAGCTTTCTTT; CDR3: CSARGFPGPGMNTEAFF
J: TRBJ2-5; size: few; V: TRBV2; D: .; DNA: TGTGCCAGCAGTGAATTTGAGGGCGGGGAGACCCAGTACTTC; CDR3: CASSEFEGGETQYF
J: TRBJ2-1; size: .; V: TRBV6-1; D: .; DNA: TGTGCCAGCAGTACCTACGGCAGCTCCTACAATGAGCAGTTCTTC; CDR3: CASSTYGSSYNEQFF
J: TRBJ1-2; size: .; V: TRBV28; D: TRBD1; DNA: TGTGCCAGCAGAGGAGCAGGGGGCCGGTATGGCTACACCTTC; CDR3: CASRGAGGRYGYTF
J: TRBJ2-7; size: .; V: TRBV19; D: .; DNA: TGTGCCAGTAGTTGCGGGATGTACGAGCAGTACTTC; CDR3: CASSCGMYEQYF
J: TRBJ2-5; size: few; V: TRBV2; D: .; DNA: TGTGCCAGCAGACCGGGGTTTGACCAAGAGACCCAGTACTTC; CDR3: CASRPGFDQETQYF